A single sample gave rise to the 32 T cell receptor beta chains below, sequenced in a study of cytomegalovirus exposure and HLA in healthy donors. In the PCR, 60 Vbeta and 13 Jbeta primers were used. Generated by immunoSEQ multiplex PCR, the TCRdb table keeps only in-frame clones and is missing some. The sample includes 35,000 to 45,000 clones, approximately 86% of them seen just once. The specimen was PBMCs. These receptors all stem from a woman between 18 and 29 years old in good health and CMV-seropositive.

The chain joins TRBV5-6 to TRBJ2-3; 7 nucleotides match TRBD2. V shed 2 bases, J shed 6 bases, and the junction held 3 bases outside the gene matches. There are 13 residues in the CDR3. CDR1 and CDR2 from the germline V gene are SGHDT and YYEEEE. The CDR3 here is CASSFSGPDTQYF. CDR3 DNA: TGTGCCAGCAGCTTTAGCGGGCCGGATACGCAGTATTTT.

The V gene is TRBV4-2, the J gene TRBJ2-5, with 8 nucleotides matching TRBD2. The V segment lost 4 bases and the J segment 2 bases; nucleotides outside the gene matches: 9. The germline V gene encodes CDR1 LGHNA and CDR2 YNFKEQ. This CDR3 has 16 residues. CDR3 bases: TGTGCCAGCAGCCCCCGGGGGGGGGCGGTTCAAGAGACCCAGTACTTC. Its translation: CASSPRGGAVQETQYF.

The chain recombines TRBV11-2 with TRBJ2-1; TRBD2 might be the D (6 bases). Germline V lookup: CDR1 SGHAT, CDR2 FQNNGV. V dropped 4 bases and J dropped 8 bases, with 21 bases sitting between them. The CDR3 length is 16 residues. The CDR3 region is CASSSGLAVRFDEQFF. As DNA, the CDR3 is TGTGCCAGCAGCTCGGGACTTGCTGTCAGATTCGATGAGCAGTTCTTC.

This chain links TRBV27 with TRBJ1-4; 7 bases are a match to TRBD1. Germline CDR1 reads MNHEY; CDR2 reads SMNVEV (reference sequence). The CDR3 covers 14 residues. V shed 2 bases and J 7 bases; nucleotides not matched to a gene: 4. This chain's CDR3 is CASSLEGAGEKLFF. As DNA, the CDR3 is TGTGCCAGCAGTTTAGAGGGGGCGGGTGAAAAACTGTTTTTT.

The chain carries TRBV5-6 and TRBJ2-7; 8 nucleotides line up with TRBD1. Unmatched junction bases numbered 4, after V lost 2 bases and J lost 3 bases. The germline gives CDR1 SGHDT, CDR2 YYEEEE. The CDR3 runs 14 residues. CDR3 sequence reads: CASSFRDRSYEQYF. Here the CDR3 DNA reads TGTGCCAGCAGCTTCCGGGACAGGAGCTACGAGCAGTACTTC. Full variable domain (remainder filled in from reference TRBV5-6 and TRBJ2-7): DAGVTQSPTHLIKTRGQQVTLRCSPKSGHDTVSWYQQALGQGPQFIFQYYEEEERQRGNFPDRFSGHQFPNYSSELNVNALLLGDSALYLCASSFRDRSYEQYFGPGTRLTVT.

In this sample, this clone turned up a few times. CDR3 coding DNA: TGTGCCAGCAGCAATGGACTGTTAGAGACCCAGTACTTC. Translating gives CASSNGLLETQYF. V usage is TRBV7-2 and J usage is TRBJ2-5; D is perhaps TRBD2 (5 bases). V lost 5 bases and J 4 bases, leaving 11 bases between the germline ends. This CDR3 region has 13 residues. The germline gives CDR1 SGHTA, CDR2 FQGNSA.

CDR3 nucleotide sequence: TGTGCCAGCAGCCCACACGGACAGGGATTGGCTGGGGCCAACGTCCTGACTTTC. Its protein is CASSPHGQGLAGANVLTF. This sequence joins TRBV5-6 and TRBJ2-6, with 8 bases fitting TRBD1. The trim removed 4 bases at V and 2 bases at J, leaving 11 bases unmatched. The CDR3 has 18 residues. Germline V gene sequence: CDR1 SGHDT, CDR2 YYEEEE.

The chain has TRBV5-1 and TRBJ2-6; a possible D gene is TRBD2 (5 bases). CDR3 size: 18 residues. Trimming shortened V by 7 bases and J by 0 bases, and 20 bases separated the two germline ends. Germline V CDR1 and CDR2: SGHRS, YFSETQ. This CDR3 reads CASGRLGRPSSGANVLTF. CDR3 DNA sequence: TGCGCCAGCGGGAGACTTGGACGGCCGAGCTCTGGGGCCAACGTCCTGACTTTC. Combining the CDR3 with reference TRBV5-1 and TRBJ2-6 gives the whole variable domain KAGVTQTPRYLIKTRGQQVTLSCSPISGHRSVSWYQQTPGQGLQFLFEYFSETQRNKGNFPGRFSGRQFSNSRSEMNVSTLELGDSALYLCASGRLGRPSSGANVLTFGAGSRLTVL.

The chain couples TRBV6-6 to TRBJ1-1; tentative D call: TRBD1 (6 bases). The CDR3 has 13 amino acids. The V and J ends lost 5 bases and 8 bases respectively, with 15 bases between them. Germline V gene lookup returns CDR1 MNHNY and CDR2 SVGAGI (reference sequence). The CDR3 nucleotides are TGTGCCAGCAGTACGGACAGCCGACGGGAAGCTTTCTTT. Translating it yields CASSTDSRREAFF.

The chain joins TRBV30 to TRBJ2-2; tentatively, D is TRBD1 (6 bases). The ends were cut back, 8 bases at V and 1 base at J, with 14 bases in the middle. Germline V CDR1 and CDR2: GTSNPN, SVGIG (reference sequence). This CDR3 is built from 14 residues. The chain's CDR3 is CAAIQGLNTGELFF. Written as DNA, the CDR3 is TGTGCCGCCATACAGGGCCTGAACACCGGGGAGCTGTTTTTT.

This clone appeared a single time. The CDR3 coding sequence is TGTGCCAGCAGCTTGGACCAGGGGGCGCGGTTGGGCACTGAAGCTTTCTTT. It yields the protein CASSLDQGARLGTEAFF. V and J are TRBV5-8 and TRBJ1-1, with TRBD1 matching over 8 bases. CDR3 length: 17 residues. Germline-derived CDR1 and CDR2 are SGHTS and YDEGEE. V was pared by 0 bases and J by 4 bases, with 11 bases of the junction left unmatched.

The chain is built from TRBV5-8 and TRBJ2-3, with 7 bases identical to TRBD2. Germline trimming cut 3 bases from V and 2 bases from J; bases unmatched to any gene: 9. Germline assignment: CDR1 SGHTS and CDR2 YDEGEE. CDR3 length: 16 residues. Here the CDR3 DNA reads TGTGCCAGCAGCTCCGCCAGCGGGGTGTACACAGATACGCAGTATTTT. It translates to CASSSASGVYTDTQYF.

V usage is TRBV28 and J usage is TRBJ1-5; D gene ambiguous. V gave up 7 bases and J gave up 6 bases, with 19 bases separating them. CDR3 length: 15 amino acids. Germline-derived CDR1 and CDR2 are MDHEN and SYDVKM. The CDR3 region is CASTLRVGRVQPQHF. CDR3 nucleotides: TGTGCCAGCACCCTAAGGGTGGGGAGGGTTCAGCCCCAGCATTTT.

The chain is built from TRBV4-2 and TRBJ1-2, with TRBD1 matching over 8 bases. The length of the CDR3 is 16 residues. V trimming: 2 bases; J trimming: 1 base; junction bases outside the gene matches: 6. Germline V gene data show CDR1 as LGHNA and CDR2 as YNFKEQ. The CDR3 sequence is CASSQMSTGGNYGYTF. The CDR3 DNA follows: TGTGCCAGCAGCCAAATGTCCACAGGGGGTAACTATGGCTACACCTTC.

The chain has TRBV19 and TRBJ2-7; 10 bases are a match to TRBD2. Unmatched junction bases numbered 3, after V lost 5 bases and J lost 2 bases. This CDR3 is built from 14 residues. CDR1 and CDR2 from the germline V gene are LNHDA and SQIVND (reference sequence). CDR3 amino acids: CASSWTSGTYEQYF. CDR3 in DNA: TGTGCCAGTAGTTGGACTAGCGGAACCTACGAGCAGTACTTC.

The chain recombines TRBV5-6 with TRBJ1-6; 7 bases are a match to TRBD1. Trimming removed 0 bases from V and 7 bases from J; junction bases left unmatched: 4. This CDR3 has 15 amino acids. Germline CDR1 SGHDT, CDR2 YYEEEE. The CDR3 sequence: CASSLEGGVNSPLHF. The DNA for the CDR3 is TGTGCCAGCAGCTTGGAAGGGGGCGTAAATTCACCCCTCCACTTT.

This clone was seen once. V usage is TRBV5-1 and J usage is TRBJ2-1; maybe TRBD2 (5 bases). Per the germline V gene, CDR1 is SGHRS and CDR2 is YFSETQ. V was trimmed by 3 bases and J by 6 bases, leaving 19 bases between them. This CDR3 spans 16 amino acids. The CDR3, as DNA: TGCGCCAGCAGCTCCGGGAAAGAGGTACTACGCAATGAGCAGTTCTTC. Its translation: CASSSGKEVLRNEQFF.

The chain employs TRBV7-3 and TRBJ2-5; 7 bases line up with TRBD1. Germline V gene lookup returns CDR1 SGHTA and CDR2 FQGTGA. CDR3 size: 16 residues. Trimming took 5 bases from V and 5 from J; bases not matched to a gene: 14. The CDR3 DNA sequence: TGTGCCAGCAGCCTAGCCGGGACAGCTGCCGGTGAGACCCAGTACTTC. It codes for CASSLAGTAAGETQYF.

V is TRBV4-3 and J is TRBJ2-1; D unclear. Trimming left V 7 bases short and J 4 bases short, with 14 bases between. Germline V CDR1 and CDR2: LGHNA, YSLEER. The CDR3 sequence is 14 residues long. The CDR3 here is CASTLALGYNEQFF. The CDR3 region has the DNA TGCGCCAGCACCCTCGCTCTCGGGTACAATGAGCAGTTCTTC.

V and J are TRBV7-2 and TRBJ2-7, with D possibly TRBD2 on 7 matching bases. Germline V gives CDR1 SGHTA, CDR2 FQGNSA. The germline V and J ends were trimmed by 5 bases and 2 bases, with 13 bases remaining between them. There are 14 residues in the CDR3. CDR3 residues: CASSRGEGAYEQYF. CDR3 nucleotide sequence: TGTGCCAGCAGCAGGGGGGAGGGGGCCTACGAGCAGTACTTC.

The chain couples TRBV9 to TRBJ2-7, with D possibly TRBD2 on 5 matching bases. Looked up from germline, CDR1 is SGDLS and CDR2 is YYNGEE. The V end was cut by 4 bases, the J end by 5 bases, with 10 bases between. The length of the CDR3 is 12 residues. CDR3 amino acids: CASSPAGNEQYF. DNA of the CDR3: TGTGCCAGCAGCCCGGCCGGGAACGAGCAGTACTTC.

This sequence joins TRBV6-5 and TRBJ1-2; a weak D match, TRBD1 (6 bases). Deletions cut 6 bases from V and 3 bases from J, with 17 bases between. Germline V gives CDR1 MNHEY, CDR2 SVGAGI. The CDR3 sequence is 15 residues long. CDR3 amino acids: CASRVGQGSYYGYTF. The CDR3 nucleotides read TGTGCCAGCAGGGTAGGGCAGGGGTCTTACTATGGCTACACCTTC.

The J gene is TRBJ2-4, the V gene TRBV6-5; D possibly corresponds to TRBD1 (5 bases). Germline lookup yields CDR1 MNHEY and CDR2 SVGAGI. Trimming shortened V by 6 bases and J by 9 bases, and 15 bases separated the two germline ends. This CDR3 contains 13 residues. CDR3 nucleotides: TGTGCCAGCAGCCCACGACAGACCCCCATTCAGTACTTC. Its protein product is CASSPRQTPIQYF.

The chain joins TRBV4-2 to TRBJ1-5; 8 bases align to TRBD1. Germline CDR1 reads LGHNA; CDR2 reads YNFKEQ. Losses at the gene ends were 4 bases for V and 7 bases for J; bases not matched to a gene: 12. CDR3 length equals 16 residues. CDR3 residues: CASSPRLDRGEQPQHF. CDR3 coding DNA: TGTGCCAGCAGCCCAAGGCTCGACAGGGGCGAACAGCCCCAGCATTTT.

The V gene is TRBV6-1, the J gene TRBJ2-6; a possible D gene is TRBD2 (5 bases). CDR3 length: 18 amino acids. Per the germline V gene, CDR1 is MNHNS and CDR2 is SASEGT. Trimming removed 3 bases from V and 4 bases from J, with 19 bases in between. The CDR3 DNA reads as TGTGCCAGCAGTGACCACGGACTTTTAGCTGGAGGGGCCAACGTCCTGACTTTC. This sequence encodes CASSDHGLLAGGANVLTF.

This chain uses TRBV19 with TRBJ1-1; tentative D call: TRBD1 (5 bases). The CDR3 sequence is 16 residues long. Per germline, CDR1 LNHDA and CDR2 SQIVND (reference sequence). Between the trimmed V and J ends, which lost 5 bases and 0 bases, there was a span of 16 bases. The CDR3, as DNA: TGTGCCAGTAGTGTAAGACAGCCAGTTCTGAACACTGAAGCTTTCTTT. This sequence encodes CASSVRQPVLNTEAFF.

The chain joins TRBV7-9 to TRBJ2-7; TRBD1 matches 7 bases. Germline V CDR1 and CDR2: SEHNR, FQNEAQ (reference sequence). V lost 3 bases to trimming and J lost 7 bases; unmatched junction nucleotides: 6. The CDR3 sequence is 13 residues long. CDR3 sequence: CASSLTGIGEQYF. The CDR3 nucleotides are TGTGCCAGCAGCTTGACAGGGATAGGGGAGCAGTACTTC.

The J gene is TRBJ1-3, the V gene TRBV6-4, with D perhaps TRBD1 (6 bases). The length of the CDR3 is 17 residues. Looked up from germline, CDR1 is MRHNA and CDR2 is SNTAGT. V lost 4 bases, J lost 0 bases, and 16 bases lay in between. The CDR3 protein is CASSVNRQVNSGNTIYF. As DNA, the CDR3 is TGTGCCAGCAGTGTTAACCGACAGGTCAACTCTGGAAACACCATATATTTT.

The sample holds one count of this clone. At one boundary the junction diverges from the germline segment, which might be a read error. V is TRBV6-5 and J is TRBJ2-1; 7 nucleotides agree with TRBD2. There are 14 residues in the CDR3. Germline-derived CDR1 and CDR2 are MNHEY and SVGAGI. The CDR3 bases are TGTGCCAGCAGTTCCAGGACTAGTATCAGCGTGTGGATCTTC. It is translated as CASSSRTSISVWIF.

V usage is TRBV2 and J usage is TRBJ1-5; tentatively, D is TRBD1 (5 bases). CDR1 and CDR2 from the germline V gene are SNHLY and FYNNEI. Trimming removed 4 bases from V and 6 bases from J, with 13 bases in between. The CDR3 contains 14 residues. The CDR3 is CASSAGGGTQPQHF. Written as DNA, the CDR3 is TGTGCCAGCAGTGCCGGGGGGGGGACTCAGCCCCAGCATTTT.

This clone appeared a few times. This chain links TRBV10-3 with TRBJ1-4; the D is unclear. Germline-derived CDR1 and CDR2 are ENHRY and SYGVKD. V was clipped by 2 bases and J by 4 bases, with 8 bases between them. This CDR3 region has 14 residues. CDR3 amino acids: CAISEGQNNEKLFF. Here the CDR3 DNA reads TGTGCCATCAGTGAGGGGCAGAATAATGAAAAACTGTTTTTT.

The CDR3 DNA reads TGTGCCAGCTCCCCGTTCGACAGCCCGAACACTGAAGCTTTCTTT. Translating gives CASSPFDSPNTEAFF. The rearrangement links TRBV18 to TRBJ1-1; the D gene is possibly TRBD1 (5 bases). Trimming removed 6 bases at V and 1 base at J, with 15 bases between. The CDR3 consists of 15 residues. CDR1 KGHSH and CDR2 LQKENI come from the germline V gene.